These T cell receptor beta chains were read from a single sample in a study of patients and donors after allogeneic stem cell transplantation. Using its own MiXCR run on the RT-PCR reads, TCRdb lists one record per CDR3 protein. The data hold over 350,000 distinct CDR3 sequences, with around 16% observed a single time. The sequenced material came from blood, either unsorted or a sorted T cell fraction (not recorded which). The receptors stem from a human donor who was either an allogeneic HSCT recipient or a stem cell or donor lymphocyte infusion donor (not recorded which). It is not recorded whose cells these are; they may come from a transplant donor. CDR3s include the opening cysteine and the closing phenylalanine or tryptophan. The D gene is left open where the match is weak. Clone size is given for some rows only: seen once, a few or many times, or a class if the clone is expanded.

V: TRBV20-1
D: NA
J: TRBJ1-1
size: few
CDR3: CSAGQDAKMNTEAFF
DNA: TGCAGTGCTGGCCAGGACGCCAAGATGAACACTGAAGCTTTCTTT

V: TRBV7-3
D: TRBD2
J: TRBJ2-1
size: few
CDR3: CASSSPSGRAGNEQFF
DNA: TGTGCCAGCAGCTCCCCTAGCGGGAGAGCTGGCAATGAGCAGTTCTTC

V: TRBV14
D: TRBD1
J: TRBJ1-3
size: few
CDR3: CASSRGQGRSGNTIYF
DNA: TGTGCCAGCAGCCGCGGACAGGGACGCTCTGGAAACACCATATATTTT

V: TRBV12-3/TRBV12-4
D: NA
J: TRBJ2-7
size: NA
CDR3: CASSLRSQGRHEQYF
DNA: TGTGCCAGCAGTTTAAGGTCACAGGGAAGGCACGAGCAGTACTTC

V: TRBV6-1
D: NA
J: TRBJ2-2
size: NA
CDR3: CASSEWRTGELFF
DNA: TGTGCCAGCAGTGAATGGCGAACCGGGGAGCTGTTTTTT

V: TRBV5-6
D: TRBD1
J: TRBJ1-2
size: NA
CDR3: CASSLTGTGYRGYTF
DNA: TGTGCCAGCAGCTTGACCGGGACAGGGTATCGTGGCTACACCTTC

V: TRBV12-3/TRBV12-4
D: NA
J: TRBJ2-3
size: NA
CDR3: CASSLAETSTDTQYF
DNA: TGTGCCAGCAGTTTAGCGGAGACAAGCACAGATACGCAGTATTTT

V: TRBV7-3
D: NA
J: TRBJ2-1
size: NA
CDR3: CASSFGSPSYNEQFF
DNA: TGTGCCAGCAGCTTCGGGTCCCCCTCCTACAATGAGCAGTTCTTC

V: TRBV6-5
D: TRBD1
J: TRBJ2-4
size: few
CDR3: CASSGGQGEYF
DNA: TGTGCCAGCAGTGGGGGTCAGGGGGAGTACTTC

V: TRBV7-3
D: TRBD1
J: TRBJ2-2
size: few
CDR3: CASRLDRGTGELFF
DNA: TGTGCCAGCAGGCTCGACAGGGGTACCGGGGAGCTGTTTTTT

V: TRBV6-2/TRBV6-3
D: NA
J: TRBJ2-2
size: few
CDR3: CASSHLATRDDGELFF
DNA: TGTGCCAGCAGTCATCTAGCGACCCGGGATGACGGGGAGCTGTTTTTT

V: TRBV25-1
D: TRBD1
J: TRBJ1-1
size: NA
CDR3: CASSDGQATAFF
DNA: TGTGCCAGCAGTGACGGACAGGCGACGGCTTTCTTT